Below are 8 T cell receptor beta chains sequenced from a single sample in a study of shared clonotypes between healthy human individuals. Profiling relied on immunoSEQ multiplex PCR, and the TCRdb table lists in-frame clones only, not all of them. The repertoire holds around 2.3 million clones, with 95% as singletons. The sample comprised naive CD4+ T cells sorted from blood. Subset noted: CD45RA+ positively selected. The receptors were gathered from a young man in good health.

The gene calls are TRBV28 and TRBJ1-2; 8 nucleotides agree with TRBD1. The trim removed 5 bases at V and 6 bases at J, leaving 5 bases unmatched. The CDR3 consists of 13 residues. CDR1 is MDHEN and CDR2 is SYDVKM in the germline V gene. The CDR3 loop is CASSPRGRDGYTF. The DNA of the CDR3 is TGTGCCAGCAGTCCCAGGGGGCGCGATGGCTACACCTTC.

This chain links TRBV13 with TRBJ1-4; 12 nucleotides line up with TRBD1. The CDR3 runs to 19 residues. The V segment lost 0 bases and the J segment 0 bases; nucleotides outside the gene matches: 5. Germline V gives CDR1 PRHDT, CDR2 FYEKMQ (reference sequence). Written as DNA, the CDR3 is TGTGCCAGCAGCTTAGGTCCGGGACAGGGGGCCTCAACTAATGAAAAACTGTTTTTT. Translated: CASSLGPGQGASTNEKLFF.

DNA of the CDR3: TGTGCCAGCAGTTACGGTCTAGCGAACACTGAAGCTTTCTTT. This gives the protein CASSYGLANTEAFF. V usage is TRBV6-5 and J usage is TRBJ1-1, with D hard to call. V was trimmed by 2 bases and J by 1 base, leaving 8 bases between them. The length of the CDR3 is 14 residues. The germline V gene encodes CDR1 MNHEY and CDR2 SVGAGI.

The chain recombines TRBV2 with TRBJ2-1; TRBD2 might be the D (6 bases). Germline CDR1 is SNHLY and CDR2 is FYNNEI. This CDR3 region has 14 residues. The V end lost 4 bases, the J end lost 5 bases, and 12 bases lay between the germline ends. CDR3 sequence reads: CASSVRWGDNEQFF. DNA of the CDR3: TGTGCCAGCAGTGTGCGGTGGGGGGACAATGAGCAGTTCTTC.

The chain uses TRBV27 and TRBJ2-7; 9 nucleotides align to TRBD1. The trim removed 8 bases at V and 2 bases at J, leaving 7 bases unmatched. Germline V gene sequence: CDR1 MNHEY, CDR2 SMNVEV (reference sequence). This CDR3 region has 14 residues. This chain's CDR3 is CASLGTGFPYEQYF. In nucleotides, the CDR3 is TGTGCCAGCCTTGGGACAGGGTTCCCCTACGAGCAGTACTTC.

Remarks on this clone: Other DNA sequences in this specimen translate into the identical CDR3. The V call is TRBV9, the J call TRBJ1-5, with a possible D match to TRBD1 (6 bases). V lost 4 bases to trimming and J lost 1 base, with 12 bases between them. The germline V gene has CDR1 SGDLS and CDR2 YYNGEE. This CDR3 has 15 amino acids. The CDR3 loop reads CASSKTGTSNQPQHF. The CDR3 nucleotides read TGTGCCAGCAGCAAAACAGGGACCAGCAATCAGCCCCAGCATTTT.

The chain recombines TRBV29-1 with TRBJ1-1, with 8 bases that match TRBD1. Germline loops: CDR1 SQVTM, CDR2 ANQGSEA. Germline trimming cut 0 bases from V and 6 bases from J; bases unmatched to any gene: 9. The CDR3 runs 15 residues. The CDR3 is CSVEDVRGRNSEAFF. CDR3 sequence (DNA): TGCAGCGTTGAAGATGTCAGGGGGCGAAACTCTGAAGCTTTCTTT. The full variable domain, rest sourced from reference TRBV29-1 and TRBJ1-1, is SAVISQKPSRDICQRGTSLTIQCQVDSQVTMMFWYRQQPGQSLTLIATANQGSEATYESGFVIDKFPISRPNLTFSTLTVSNMSPEDSSIYLCSVEDVRGRNSEAFFGQGTRLTVV.

The gene calls are TRBV10-3 and TRBJ2-1; D is undetermined. The V gene's germline CDR1 is ENHRY and CDR2 SYGVKD. The CDR3 loop spans 16 amino acids. The germline V and J ends were trimmed by 3 bases and 5 bases, with 17 bases remaining between them. The CDR3 nucleotides read TGTGCCATCAGTGAAGTGACCCGCGCAGCTGACAATGAGCAGTTCTTC. Protein product: CAISEVTRAADNEQFF.